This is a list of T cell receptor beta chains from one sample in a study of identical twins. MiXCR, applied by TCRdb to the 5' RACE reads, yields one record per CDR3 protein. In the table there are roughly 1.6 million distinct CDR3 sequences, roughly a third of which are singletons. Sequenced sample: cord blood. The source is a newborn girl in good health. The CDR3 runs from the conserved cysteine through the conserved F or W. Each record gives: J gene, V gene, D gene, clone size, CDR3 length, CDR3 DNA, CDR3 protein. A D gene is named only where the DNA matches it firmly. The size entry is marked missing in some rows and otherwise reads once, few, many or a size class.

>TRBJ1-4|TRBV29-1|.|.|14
TGCAGCGTTTTCCGCCGGGGACACAATGAAAAACTGTTTTTT
CSVFRRGHNEKLFF
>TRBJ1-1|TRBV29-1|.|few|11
TGCAGCGTTGTCACAAGTCTGGAAGCTTTCTTT
CSVVTSLEAFF
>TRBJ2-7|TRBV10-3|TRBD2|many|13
TGTGCCATCTCTAGCGGGAGCTCCTACGAGCAGTACTTC
CAISSGSSYEQYF
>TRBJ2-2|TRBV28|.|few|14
TGTGCCAGCAGTTTAGCTTACCTCACCGGGGAGCTGTTTTTT
CASSLAYLTGELFF
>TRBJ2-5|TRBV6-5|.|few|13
TGTGCCAGCAGTTACCGATTGGGAGAGACCCAGTACTTC
CASSYRLGETQYF
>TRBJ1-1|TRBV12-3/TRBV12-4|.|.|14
TGTGCCAGCAGTTTTTCGGCACTTTACACTGAAGCTTTCTTT
CASSFSALYTEAFF
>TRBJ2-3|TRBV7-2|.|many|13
TGTGCCAGCAGCTCCCATAGCACAGATACGCAGTATTTT
CASSSHSTDTQYF
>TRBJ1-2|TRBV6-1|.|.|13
TGTGCCAGCAGTGAAAAGCCAGGGACGGGCTACACCTTC
CASSEKPGTGYTF
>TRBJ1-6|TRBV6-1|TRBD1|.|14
TGTGCCAGCAGAGAGGGGACAGGGATGTCACCCCTCCACTTT
CASREGTGMSPLHF
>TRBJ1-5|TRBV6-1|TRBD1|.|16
TGTGCCAGCAGTCCCCTTCGTACAGGGGCCAATCAGCCCCAGCATTTT
CASSPLRTGANQPQHF
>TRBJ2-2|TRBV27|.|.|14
TGTGCCAGCAGTTTTAGGGGCTACACCGGGGAGCTGTTTTTT
CASSFRGYTGELFF
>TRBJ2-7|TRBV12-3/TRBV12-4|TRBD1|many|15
TGTGCCAGCAGTTTTCCCGGACAGGGCGTCTACGAGCAGTACTTC
CASSFPGQGVYEQYF
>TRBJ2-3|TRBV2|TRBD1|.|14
TGTGCCAGCAGTGAACAGGGGGTCACAGATACGCAGTATTTT
CASSEQGVTDTQYF
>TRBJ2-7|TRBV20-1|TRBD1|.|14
TGCAGTGCTAGAGGGACAGGGGCCGCCTACGAGCAGTACTTC
CSARGTGAAYEQYF
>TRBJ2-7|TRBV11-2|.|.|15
TGTGCCAGCAAGGCCGCGATGGTCAGGGGACACGAGCAGTACTTC
CASKAAMVRGHEQYF
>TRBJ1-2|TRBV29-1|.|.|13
TGCAGCAGATCAACAGGGCTCCACTATGGCTACACCTTC
CSRSTGLHYGYTF
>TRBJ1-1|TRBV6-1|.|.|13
TGTGCCAGCAGTGAACATGTGAACACTGAAGCTTTCTTT
CASSEHVNTEAFF
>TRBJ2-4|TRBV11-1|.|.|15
TGTGCCAGCAGCTTTTCGGGGGTGAAGAAAAACATTCAGTACTTC
CASSFSGVKKNIQYF
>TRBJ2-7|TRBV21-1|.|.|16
TGTGCCAGCAGCAAATTCATTCGGGACCTCTCCTACGAGCAGTACTTC
CASSKFIRDLSYEQYF
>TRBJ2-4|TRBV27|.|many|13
TGTGCCAGCAGTTTAGGGTCGGTAAACATTCAGTACTTC
CASSLGSVNIQYF
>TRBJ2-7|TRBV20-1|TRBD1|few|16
TGCAGTGCTAGAGATCTAGGTTGGGACAGGGGCTACGAGCAGTACTTC
CSARDLGWDRGYEQYF
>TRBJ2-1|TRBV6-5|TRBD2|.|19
TGTGCCAGCAGTTACGCCTCCGGGACTAGCGGGAGGCCGGCTAATGAGCAGTTCTTC
CASSYASGTSGRPANEQFF
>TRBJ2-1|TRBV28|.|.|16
TGTGCCAGCAGTTTGTCCGGCAGACCCGATTCCAATGAGCAGTTCTTC
CASSLSGRPDSNEQFF
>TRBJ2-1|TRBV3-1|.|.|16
TGTGCCAGCAGCCAAGGGGCCTCCCTTTGGAACAATGAGCAGTTCTTC
CASSQGASLWNNEQFF
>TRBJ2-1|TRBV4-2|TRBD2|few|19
TGTGCCAGCAGCCAAGTGCTCGGGGGGTTAGCGGGAGTCGGGAATGAGCAGTTCTTC
CASSQVLGGLAGVGNEQFF
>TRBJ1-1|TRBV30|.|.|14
TGTGCCTGGAAACGCGGATACTTGAACACTGAAGCTTTCTTT
CAWKRGYLNTEAFF
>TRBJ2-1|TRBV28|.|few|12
TGTGCCAGCAGGATGTGGGCGGGAGAGCAGTTCTTC
CASRMWAGEQFF
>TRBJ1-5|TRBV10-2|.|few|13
TGCGCCAGCAGTGAGGGGGCAAATCAGCCCCAGCATTTT
CASSEGANQPQHF
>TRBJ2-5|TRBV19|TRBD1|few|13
TGTGCCAGTAGTATGGACAGGGAAGAGACCCAGTACTTC
CASSMDREETQYF
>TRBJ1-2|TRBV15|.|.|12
TGTGCCACCAGCAGGCAATATGACGGCTACACCTTC
CATSRQYDGYTF
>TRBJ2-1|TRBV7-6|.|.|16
TGTGCCAGCAACTTAGTAGGCACTAGAGGCCGCAATGAGCAGTTCTTC
CASNLVGTRGRNEQFF
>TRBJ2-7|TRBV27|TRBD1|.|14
TGTGCCAGCACCCCTCAGGACAGGGGCTACGAGCAGTACTTC
CASTPQDRGYEQYF
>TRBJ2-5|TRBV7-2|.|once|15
TGTGCCAGCAGCTTAGTCCCCCGACAGAAAGAGACCCAGTACTTC
CASSLVPRQKETQYF
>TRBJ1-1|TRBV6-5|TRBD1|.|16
TGTGCCAGCAGTTACTCGGTGACAGGGAGGAACACTGAAGCTTTCTTT
CASSYSVTGRNTEAFF
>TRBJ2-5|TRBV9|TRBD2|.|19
TGTGCCAGCAGCGTAGCTAAGAGTCTAGCGGGAGCAATGGAAGAGACCCAGTACTTC
CASSVAKSLAGAMEETQYF
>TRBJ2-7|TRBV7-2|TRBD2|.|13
TGTGCCAGCAGCCCTAGCGGGGACTACGAGCAGTACTTC
CASSPSGDYEQYF
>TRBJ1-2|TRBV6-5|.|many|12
TGTGCCAGCAGTGGGGGGGTCGGTGGCTACACCTTC
CASSGGVGGYTF
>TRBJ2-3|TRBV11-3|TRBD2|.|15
TGTGCCAGCAGCTTCGGGGCGGGGGGCACAGATACGCGGTATTTT
CASSFGAGGTDTRYF
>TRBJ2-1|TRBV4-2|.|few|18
TGTGCCAGCAGCCAAGAGTTAGTCTTCGGGAGCTCCTACAATGAGCAGTTCTTC
CASSQELVFGSSYNEQFF
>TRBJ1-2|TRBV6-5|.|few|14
TGTGCCAGCAGTTACTACGGACAGTCAAATGGCTACACCTTC
CASSYYGQSNGYTF
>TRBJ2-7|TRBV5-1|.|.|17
TGCGCCAGCAGCATTTCCCCGGCCGACACAGGCCTGGGCGAGCAGTACTTC
CASSISPADTGLGEQYF
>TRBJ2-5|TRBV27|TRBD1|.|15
TGTGCCAGCAGTCTACGGGGACAGGACCAAGAGACCCAGTACTTC
CASSLRGQDQETQYF
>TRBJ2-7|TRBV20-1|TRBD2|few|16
TGCAGTGCTAGACCCCGGCTAGCGGGTCTCTCCTACGAGCAGTACTTC
CSARPRLAGLSYEQYF
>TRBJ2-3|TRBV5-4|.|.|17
TGTGCCAGCAGCGGGGGGGTCGGGACAAGGGGCACAGATACGCAGTATTTT
CASSGGVGTRGTDTQYF
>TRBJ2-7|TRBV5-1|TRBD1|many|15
TGCGCCAGCAGCCTCCAGACAGGGGGGTCCTACGAGCAGTACTTC
CASSLQTGGSYEQYF
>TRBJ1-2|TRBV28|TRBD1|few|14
TGTGCCAGCAGGCAAACAGGGGGCGCATATGGCTACACCTTC
CASRQTGGAYGYTF
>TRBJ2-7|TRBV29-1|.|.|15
TGCAGCGTTGAAGACGGAAGGGACGGCAACTACGAGCAGTACTTC
CSVEDGRDGNYEQYF
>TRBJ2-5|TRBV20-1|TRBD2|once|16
TGCAGTGCTAGAGCGTGGACTAGCGGGAGGGAAGAGACCCAGTACTTC
CSARAWTSGREETQYF
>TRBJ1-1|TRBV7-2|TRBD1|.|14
TGTGCCAGCAGCAATCGACAGGGAAACACTGAAGCTTTCTTT
CASSNRQGNTEAFF
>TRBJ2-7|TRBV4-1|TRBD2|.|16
TGCGCCAGCAGCCAAGCTTTGCGGGAGGTCTCCTACGAGCAGTACTTC
CASSQALREVSYEQYF
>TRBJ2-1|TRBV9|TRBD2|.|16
TGTGCCAGCAGCTCACATAGCGGGACCTTTGGAAATGAGCAGTTCTTC
CASSSHSGTFGNEQFF
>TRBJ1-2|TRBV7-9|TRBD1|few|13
TGTGCCAGCAGCTTGGAGGGGGCGGATGGCTACACCTTC
CASSLEGADGYTF
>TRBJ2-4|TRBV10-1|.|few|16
TGCGCCAGCAGTGAGTCGGGCCGGTCCCCCGGGGGAGAGCAGTACTTC
CASSESGRSPGGEQYF